This entry describes one T cell receptor (beta chain). The assay was immunoSEQ multiplex PCR, and TCRdb's table has in-frame clones only and misses some. The sample carries about 98,000 clones, around 86% recorded once. The sample comes from a study of radiotherapy plus CTLA-4 blockade in lung cancer. Germline V gene lookup returns CDR1 LGHNA and CDR2 YNFKEQ. This CDR3 is built from 19 residues. After removal of 1 base from V and 3 bases from J, the junction contained 11 bases not matched to a gene. The V and J genes are TRBV4-2 and TRBJ2-3, with TRBD2 matching over 12 bases. This material consisted of peripheral blood, taken from a patient treated with radiotherapy plus ipilimumab. The clonotype was recovered from a human donor with non-small cell lung cancer who had a partial response to radiotherapy plus ipilimumab. The CDR3 DNA is TGTGCCAGCAGCCAAGGTTCCCTAGCGGGAGGGCCCGGTACAGATACGCAGTATTTT. It is translated as CASSQGSLAGGPGTDTQYF.